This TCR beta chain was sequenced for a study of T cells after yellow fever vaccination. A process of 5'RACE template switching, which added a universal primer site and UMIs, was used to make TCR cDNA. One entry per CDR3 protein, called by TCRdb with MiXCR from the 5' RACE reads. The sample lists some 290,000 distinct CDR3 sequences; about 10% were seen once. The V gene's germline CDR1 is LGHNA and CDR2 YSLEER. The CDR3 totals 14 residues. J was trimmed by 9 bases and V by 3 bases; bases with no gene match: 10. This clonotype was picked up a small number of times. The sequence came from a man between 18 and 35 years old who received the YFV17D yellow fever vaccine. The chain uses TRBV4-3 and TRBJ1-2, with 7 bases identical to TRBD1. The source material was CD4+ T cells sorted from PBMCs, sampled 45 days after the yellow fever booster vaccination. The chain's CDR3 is CASSHLQGLGSYTF. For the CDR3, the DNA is TGCGCCAGCAGCCACCTACAGGGGCTGGGTAGCTACACCTTC.